This T cell receptor beta chain was captured by sequencing in a study of vaccination effects on CD4 cells after COVID-19. Background on the study: Cultivation was performed at some 1.9 million PBMC per well with roughly 10 IU/ml IL-2 and around 10 ug/ml peptides added.

Looked up from germline, CDR1 is SGHTA and CDR2 is FQGNSA. The CDR3 length is 16 residues. Trimming took 3 bases from V and 0 from J, leaving 12 bases between them. Some clones are missing from TCRdb's copy, which holds only in-frame ones; the method was immunoSEQ multiplex PCR. This table holds fewer than 35,000 clones, about 60% found once. As concerns this clone: No antigen is known for it.

A roughly 10-day culture period preceded the isolation of CD4+ T cells. Vaccine recipients lacked prior SARS-CoV-2 infection and had negative nucleocapsid antibodies. Researchers swapped half the medium for IL-2 medium on both days 3 and 7. This chain joins TRBV7-2 and TRBJ1-3; D remains ambiguous. The sequence came from a human donor who received a COVID-19 vaccine. Sequences were derived from CD4+ T cells from PBMCs cultured without peptide, sampled before COVID-19 vaccination. The chain's CDR3 is CASSFSGGSSGNTIYF. The CDR3 DNA follows: TGTGCCAGCAGCTTTTCCGGCGGAAGCTCTGGAAACACCATATATTTT. Variable domain in full (rest from reference TRBV7-2 and TRBJ1-3): GAGVSQSPSNKVTEKGKDVELRCDPISGHTALYWYRQSLGQGLEFLIYFQGNSAPDKSGLPSDRFSAERTGGSVSTLTIQRTQQEDSAVYLCASSFSGGSSGNTIYFGEGSWLTVV.